The next 19 T cell receptor beta chains were all read from a single sample in a study of blood T cell repertoires in COVID-19. The data were produced by immunoSEQ multiplex PCR, yet TCRdb's version contains in-frame clones alone and is incomplete. The sample records roughly 100,000 clones, roughly 82% being singletons. The sample comprised peripheral blood. The source of these receptors is a man aged 55 to 70 with acute or convalescent COVID-19.

This clone was counted between two and nine times. The rearrangement uses TRBV19 and TRBJ1-2, with D uncertain. The CDR3 spans 13 residues. The V end lost 3 bases, the J end lost 8 bases, and 13 bases lay between the germline ends. Germline-derived CDR1 and CDR2 are LNHDA and SQIVND (reference sequence). This CDR3 reads CASSIEGVVGYTF. Written as DNA, the CDR3 is TGTGCCAGTAGTATCGAGGGTGTAGTCGGCTACACCTTC.

This chain connects TRBV7-9 to TRBJ2-7; perhaps TRBD1 as D (6 bases). Trimming left V 1 base short and J 3 bases short, with 10 bases between. CDR1 SEHNR and CDR2 FQNEAQ come from the germline V gene (reference sequence). The length of the CDR3 is 14 residues. Written as DNA, the CDR3 is TGTGCCAGCAGCTTAGGGGCAGGGGTCTACGAGCAGTACTTC. This translates into CASSLGAGVYEQYF.

The rearrangement joins TRBV2 to TRBJ1-2; D might be TRBD1 (5 bases). Trimming left V 4 bases short and J 3 bases short, with 12 bases between. Germline values: CDR1 SNHLY, CDR2 FYNNEI. The CDR3 is 14 residues long. CDR3 in amino acids: CASSGGRSYYGYTF. The CDR3 DNA reads TGTGCCAGCAGTGGGGGCAGGTCGTACTATGGCTACACCTTC.

This clone was seen a single time. The chain couples TRBV30 to TRBJ1-2; maybe TRBD1 (5 bases). CDR1 GTSNPN and CDR2 SVGIG come from the germline V gene (reference sequence). This CDR3 comprises 13 residues. V was clipped by 0 bases and J by 7 bases, with 12 bases between them. CDR3 region: CAWSVGAQTGYTF. CDR3 nucleotide sequence: TGTGCCTGGAGTGTTGGGGCCCAGACTGGCTACACCTTC.

This clone was observed once. The V gene is TRBV5-1, the J gene TRBJ1-1; D remains unclear. Germline CDR1 and CDR2: SGHRS and YFSETQ. Trimming pared 1 base from V and 3 bases from J, leaving 7 bases between. The CDR3 has 13 residues. CDR3 DNA: TGCGCCAGCAGCTTGATTCTCGACACTGAAGCTTTCTTT. Amino acids: CASSLILDTEAFF.

The chain employs TRBV9 and TRBJ2-1; 11 positions agree with TRBD2. The CDR3 has 15 residues. V was clipped by 5 bases and J by 5 bases; unmatched bases: 6. Per the germline V gene, CDR1 is SGDLS and CDR2 is YYNGEE. The CDR3 DNA reads TGTGCCAGCAGTCCAAATAGCGGGAGGGACAATGAGCAGTTCTTC. It yields the protein CASSPNSGRDNEQFF.

This chain links TRBV7-2 with TRBJ1-2, with TRBD1 identical over 12 bases. This CDR3 has 15 residues. Per the germline V gene, CDR1 is SGHTA and CDR2 is FQGNSA. V shed 2 bases and J 8 bases; nucleotides not matched to a gene: 6. The CDR3 DNA follows: TGTGCCAGCAGCTTAACCGGGACAGGGGGCAGAGGCTACACCTTC. Encoded protein: CASSLTGTGGRGYTF.

The chain couples TRBV11-3 to TRBJ2-1; 9 nucleotides agree with TRBD1. The ends lost 0 bases at V and 9 bases at J; junction bases unmatched: 6. The CDR3 covers 15 residues. Germline V gene sequence: CDR1 SGHNT, CDR2 YENEEA. CDR3 coding DNA: TGTGCCAGCAGCTTAGAACAGGGGGCGTTTAGTGAGCAGTTCTTC. Protein sequence: CASSLEQGAFSEQFF.

The V call is TRBV5-4, the J call TRBJ2-5; D possibly corresponds to TRBD2 (6 bases). The V and J ends lost 4 bases and 7 bases respectively, with 17 bases between them. The CDR3 length is 14 residues. Germline lookup yields CDR1 SGHNT and CDR2 YYREEE (reference sequence). CDR3 DNA sequence: TGTGCCAGCAGCGATCCGACTAGAGCCGGGACCCAGTACTTC. As protein: CASSDPTRAGTQYF.

The genes are TRBV7-8 and TRBJ1-5; 10 bases agree with TRBD1. The J segment lost 0 bases and the V segment lost 5 bases, leaving 7 bases of the junction unmatched. The CDR3 has 17 amino acids. Germline lookup yields CDR1 SGHVS and CDR2 FQNEAQ. CDR3 protein: CASSPWDRGYSNQPQHF. For the CDR3, the DNA is TGTGCCAGCAGCCCCTGGGACAGGGGTTATAGCAATCAGCCCCAGCATTTT.

In its sample, this clone was seen once. In DNA form, the CDR3 reads TGTGCCAGCAGCTTTAGAGTGGATGAGCAGTTCTTC. This encodes CASSFRVDEQFF. The rearrangement joins TRBV11-3 to TRBJ2-1; no definite D call. There are 12 residues in the CDR3. The ends were cut back, 3 bases at V and 8 bases at J, with 8 bases in the middle. Germline assignment: CDR1 SGHNT and CDR2 YENEEA. The full variable domain, completed using reference TRBV11-3 and TRBJ2-1, is EAGVVQSPRYKIIEKKQPVAFWCNPISGHNTLYWYLQNLGQGPELLIRYENEEAVDDSQLPKDRFSAERLKGVDSTLKIQPAELGDSAVYLCASSFRVDEQFFGPGTRLTVL.

About this clone: The junction and the germline gene differ at one end; a read error may be behind it. The V and J genes are TRBV2 and TRBJ2-1, with TRBD2 matching over 9 bases. Germline-derived CDR1 and CDR2 are SNHLY and FYNNEI. The CDR3 spans 16 residues. The CDR3 DNA is TGTGCCAGCAGAGAAGCGGGGGGACTCCCCTACAATGAGCAGTTCTTC. Amino acid sequence: CASREAGGLPYNEQFF.

J is TRBJ2-1 and V is TRBV9, with D possibly TRBD1 on 5 matching bases. Trimming removed 4 bases from V and 0 bases from J, with 11 bases in between. The V gene's germline CDR1 is SGDLS and CDR2 YYNGEE. The CDR3 sequence is 15 residues long. This CDR3 is CASSFRQSSYNEQFF. The CDR3 nucleotides are TGTGCCAGCAGCTTTCGACAGAGCTCCTACAATGAGCAGTTCTTC. Full variable domain (remainder filled in from reference TRBV9 and TRBJ2-1): DSGVTQTPKHLITATGQRVTLRCSPRSGDLSVYWYQQSLDQGLQFLIQYYNGEERAKGNILERFSAQQFPDLHSELNLSSLELGDSALYFCASSFRQSSYNEQFFGPGTRLTVL.

This sequence joins TRBV3-1 (or the pseudogene TRBV3-2) and TRBJ1-3; TRBD1 matches at 7 bases. The germline V gene encodes CDR1 LGHDT and CDR2 YNNKEL (reference sequence). CDR3 length equals 18 residues. The ends lost 2 bases at V and 3 bases at J; junction bases unmatched: 13. The CDR3 bases are TGTGCCAGCAGCCAACATCCCCAGACAGGGTTGTTTGGAAACACCATATATTTT. Translating it yields CASSQHPQTGLFGNTIYF.

This clone was seen only once. This sequence joins TRBV5-4 and TRBJ2-5; TRBD2 aligns across 11 bases. V dropped 10 bases and J dropped 5; count of bases not matched to a gene: 16. The CDR3 loop spans 16 amino acids. Looked up from germline, CDR1 is SGHNT and CDR2 is YYREEE (reference sequence). DNA of the CDR3: TGTGCCTGCTCCGGGACTAGCGGATGGGGCCGGGAGACCCAGTACTTC. Its translation: CACSGTSGWGRETQYF.

The rearrangement joins TRBV4-3 to TRBJ1-5; no definite D call. This CDR3 has 16 residues. V was shortened by 0 bases and J by 4 bases, with 13 bases between the two germline ends. Germline V gives CDR1 LGHNA, CDR2 YSLEER. In DNA form, the CDR3 reads TGCGCCAGCAGCCAAGACTATCGGGTACGGAATCAGCCCCAGCATTTT. As protein: CASSQDYRVRNQPQHF.

The chain links TRBV2 to TRBJ1-5; D remains unclear. Trimming cost V 3 bases and J 5 bases, with 2 bases left between them. Germline V gives CDR1 SNHLY, CDR2 FYNNEI. This CDR3 has 11 residues. CDR3 region: CASSDDQPQHF. CDR3 nucleotide sequence: TGTGCCAGCAGTGACGATCAGCCCCAGCATTTT.

This sequence joins TRBV6-1 and TRBJ1-2; D is possibly TRBD1 (6 bases). CDR1 is MNHNS, CDR2 SASEGT, per germline. This CDR3 has 15 amino acids. V was clipped by 1 base and J by 2 bases, with 11 bases between them. The CDR3 spells CASSEGTEGNYGYTF. CDR3 DNA sequence: TGTGCCAGCAGTGAAGGGACAGAGGGCAACTATGGCTACACCTTC.

This clone was observed a handful of times. J is TRBJ2-1 and V is TRBV27; possible D gene TRBD1, 7 bases. V was trimmed by 9 bases and J by 8 bases, leaving 23 bases between them. Germline V gene lookup returns CDR1 MNHEY and CDR2 SMNVEV (reference sequence). The CDR3 loop spans 15 amino acids. CDR3 loop: CASGTSGGRSDEQFF. In DNA form, the CDR3 reads TGTGCCAGTGGAACCTCAGGGGGGAGAAGCGATGAGCAGTTCTTC.